This T cell receptor beta chain was recovered during a study of T-cell reconstitution after alpha-beta-depleted transplantation in children. Preparation of the TCRbeta library used unique molecular identifiers. TCRdb reanalysed the PCR reads using MiXCR and keeps one entry per CDR3 protein. The sample has about 410,000 distinct CDR3 sequences; approximately 20% are singletons. Germline values: CDR1 MGHDK, CDR2 SYGVNS. The CDR3 runs to 15 residues. V was shortened by 3 bases and J by 1 base, with 12 bases between the two germline ends. The rearrangement joins TRBV25-1 to TRBJ2-5, with D possibly TRBD2 on 6 matching bases. The receptor was derived from a human donor who donated a stem cell graft to a child with acute myeloid leukemia. The sample consisted of PBMCs from the stem cell graft donor, taken from the stem cell graft. The CDR3 protein is CASSEEGGTQETQYF. In DNA, the CDR3 is TGTGCCAGCAGTGAGGAGGGTGGGACCCAAGAGACCCAGTACTTC. The variable domain in full, completed from reference TRBV25-1 and TRBJ2-5, reads EADIYQTPRYLVIGTGKKITLECSQTMGHDKMYWYQQDPGMELHLIHYSYGVNSTEKGDLSSESTVSRIRTEHFPLTLESARPSHTSQYLCASSEEGGTQETQYFGPGTRLLVL.